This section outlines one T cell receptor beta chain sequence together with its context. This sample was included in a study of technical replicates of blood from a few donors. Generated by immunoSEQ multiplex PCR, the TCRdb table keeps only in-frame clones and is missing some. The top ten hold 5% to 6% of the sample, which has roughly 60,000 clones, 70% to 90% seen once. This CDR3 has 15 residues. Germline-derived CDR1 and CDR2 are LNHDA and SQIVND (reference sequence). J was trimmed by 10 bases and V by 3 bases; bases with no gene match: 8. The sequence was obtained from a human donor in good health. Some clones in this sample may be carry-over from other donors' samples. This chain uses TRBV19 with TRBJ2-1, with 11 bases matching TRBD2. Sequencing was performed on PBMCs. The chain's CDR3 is CASSISSGGKGEQFF. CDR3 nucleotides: TGTGCCAGTAGTATTTCTAGCGGGGGGAAGGGAGAGCAGTTCTTC.